These T cell receptor beta chains were read from a single sample in a study of T cell responses to AZD1222 COVID-19 vaccine. Generated by immunoSEQ multiplex PCR, the TCRdb table keeps only in-frame clones and is missing some. The data contain around 180,000 clones, about nine tenths of them singletons. Specimen: peripheral blood, collected on day 0 of AZD1222 vaccination. Source of these receptors: an adult in good health. The CDR3 runs from the conserved cysteine through the conserved F or W. The D gene is left open where the match is weak. Clone sizes are given selectively: once, few, many, or a class where the clone is expanded.

-,TRBV7-2,-,16,TRBJ2-7,CASSLGVSGLTYEQYF,TGTGCCAGCAGCTTAGGAGTTAGCGGTCTTACCTACGAGCAGTACTTC
-,TRBV27,-,16,TRBJ1-5,CASSSWGSDSNQPQHF,TGTGCCAGCAGTTCCTGGGGCAGCGATAGCAATCAGCCCCAGCATTTT
-,TRBV19,-,14,TRBJ1-5,CASRWGRPNQPQHF,TGTGCCAGTAGATGGGGGAGGCCTAATCAGCCCCAGCATTTT
-,TRBV30,-,12,TRBJ2-7,CAWSVGGYEQYF,TGTGCCTGGAGTGTCGGGGGATACGAGCAGTACTTC
TRBD2,TRBV6-6,once,15,TRBJ2-1,CASSYPLAGADEQFF,TGTGCCAGCAGTTACCCGCTAGCGGGTGCGGATGAGCAGTTCTTC
-,TRBV6-6,-,13,TRBJ1-2,CASSDFLGSGYTF,TGTGCCAGCAGCGACTTCCTTGGGTCCGGCTACACCTTC
TRBD2,TRBV4-1,-,16,TRBJ2-1,CASSQGRTSGYNEQFF,TGCGCCAGCAGCCAGGGACGGACTAGCGGGTACAATGAGCAGTTCTTC
-,TRBV6-5,few,15,TRBJ1-2,CASRPRREGNYGYTF,TGTGCCAGCAGACCCCGCAGGGAGGGTAACTATGGCTACACCTTC
-,TRBV7-3,-,16,TRBJ2-1,CASSLTSNSLYNEQFF,TGTGCCAGCAGCTTAACTAGCAATAGCCTTTACAATGAGCAGTTCTTC
TRBD2,TRBV29-1,-,14,TRBJ2-7,CSVRTSGSSYEQYF,TGCAGCGTTCGGACTAGCGGGAGTAGTTACGAGCAGTACTTC
TRBD2,TRBV7-3,-,17,TRBJ2-1,CASSLIGTSGNYNEQFF,TGTGCCAGCAGCTTAATCGGTACTAGCGGAAACTACAATGAGCAGTTCTTC
-,TRBV29-1,-,9,TRBJ1-2,CSVEYGYTF,TGCAGCGTTGAGTATGGCTACACCTTC
-,TRBV4-1,-,19,TRBJ2-1,CASSQVFSRNPAAYNEQFF,TGCGCCAGCAGCCAAGTCTTCAGCAGGAATCCGGCAGCCTACAATGAGCAGTTCTTC
-,TRBV9,-,15,TRBJ1-2,CASSPHLGTYYGYTF,TGTGCCAGCAGCCCCCATCTAGGTACCTACTATGGCTACACCTTC
-,TRBV19,-,11,TRBJ1-2,CASTLGDGYTF,TGTGCCAGTACGCTGGGGGATGGCTACACCTTC
-,TRBV2,-,13,TRBJ2-5,CASKMTRGETQYF,TGTGCCAGCAAAATGACACGTGGGGAGACCCAGTACTTC
-,TRBV18,-,11,TRBJ2-7,CASSPSREQYF,TGTGCCAGCTCACCGTCTCGCGAGCAGTACTTC
-,TRBV6-5,-,13,TRBJ1-5,CASSRNQGQPQHF,TGTGCCAGCAGCCGCAATCAGGGACAGCCCCAGCATTTT
TRBD1,TRBV27,-,15,TRBJ2-1,CASSFWTGGAYEQFF,TGTGCCAGCAGTTTCTGGACAGGGGGCGCGTATGAGCAGTTCTTC
-,TRBV11-2,-,13,TRBJ2-1,CASSLHSYNEQFF,TGTGCCAGCAGCTTACACTCCTACAATGAGCAGTTCTTC
-,TRBV5-1,many,17,TRBJ1-6,CASSLFSAGSYNSPLHF,TGCGCCAGCAGCCTGTTTTCCGCGGGTTCCTATAATTCACCCCTCCACTTT
-,TRBV14,few,16,TRBJ1-3,CASSLGIGARGNTIYF,TGTGCCAGCAGCCTTGGTATCGGGGCGCGAGGAAACACCATATATTTT
-,TRBV15,-,17,TRBJ2-3,CATSRDLRETLTDTQYF,TGTGCCACCAGCAGAGATTTACGGGAAACCCTCACAGATACGCAGTATTTT
TRBD1,TRBV7-3,-,18,TRBJ1-5,CASSAGTGGPHSNQPQHF,TGTGCCAGCAGTGCCGGGACAGGGGGCCCTCATAGCAATCAGCCCCAGCATTTT
-,TRBV4-1,-,16,TRBJ1-2,CASSQDGTESNYGYTF,TGCGCCAGCAGCCAAGATGGGACGGAGTCGAACTATGGCTACACCTTC
-,TRBV5-1,-,13,TRBJ2-1,CASRGETYNEQFF,TGCGCCAGCAGGGGGGAGACCTACAATGAGCAGTTCTTC
-,TRBV30,once,13,TRBJ1-5,CAWSGGAQQPQHF,TGTGCCTGGAGTGGGGGGGCTCAGCAGCCCCAGCATTTT
TRBD1,TRBV6-2/TRBV6-3,-,14,TRBJ1-1,CASSYNRGLNEAFF,TGTGCCAGCAGTTATAACAGGGGTTTGAATGAAGCTTTCTTT
-,TRBV6-2/TRBV6-3,-,12,TRBJ1-4,CASSYSVGKLFF,TGTGCCAGCAGTTACTCTGTCGGAAAACTGTTTTTT
TRBD2,TRBV7-3,few,18,TRBJ2-1,CASSPGTSGRSRGNEQFF,TGTGCCAGCAGTCCGGGGACTAGCGGGAGGTCTAGGGGCAATGAGCAGTTCTTC
TRBD2,TRBV9,once,16,TRBJ2-7,CASSVGVGGSSNEQYF,TGTGCCAGCAGCGTGGGTGTGGGCGGGAGTAGCAACGAGCAGTACTTC
-,TRBV10-3,-,12,TRBJ1-1,CAISGGNTEAFF,TGTGCCATCAGCGGGGGAAACACTGAAGCTTTCTTT
TRBD1,TRBV28,-,16,TRBJ1-3,CASSSGTGARGNTIYF,TGTGCCAGCAGTTCCGGGACAGGGGCACGGGGAAACACCATATATTTT
TRBD2,TRBV7-3,-,15,TRBJ2-7,CASSLTAGGSYEQYF,TGTGCCAGCAGCTTAACAGCGGGAGGCTCCTACGAGCAGTACTTC
-,TRBV4-1,-,13,TRBJ2-5,CASSQGRGETQYF,TGCGCCAGCAGCCAAGGGAGGGGGGAGACCCAGTACTTC
-,TRBV29-1,few,12,TRBJ1-2,CSVNNPWGGYTF,TGCAGCGTCAATAACCCCTGGGGTGGCTACACCTTC
-,TRBV30,-,13,TRBJ1-5,CAWSSGPNQPQHF,TGTGCCTGGAGCTCTGGACCCAATCAGCCCCAGCATTTT